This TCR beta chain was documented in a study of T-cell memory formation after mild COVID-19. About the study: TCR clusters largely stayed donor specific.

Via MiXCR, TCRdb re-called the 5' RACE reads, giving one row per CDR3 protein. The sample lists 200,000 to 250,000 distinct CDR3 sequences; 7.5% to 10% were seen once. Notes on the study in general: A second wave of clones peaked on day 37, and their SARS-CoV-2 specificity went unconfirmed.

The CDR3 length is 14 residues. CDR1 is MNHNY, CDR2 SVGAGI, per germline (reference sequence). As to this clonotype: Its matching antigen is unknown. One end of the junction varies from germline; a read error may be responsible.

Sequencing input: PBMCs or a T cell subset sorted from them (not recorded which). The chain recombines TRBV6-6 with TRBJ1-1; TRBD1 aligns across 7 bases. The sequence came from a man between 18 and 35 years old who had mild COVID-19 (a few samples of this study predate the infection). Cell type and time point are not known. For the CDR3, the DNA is TGTGCCGGCAGCCAACTGGCAGGGGGCACTGAAGCTTTCTTT. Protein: CAGSQLAGGTEAFF.